This TCR beta chain originates from a study of blood T cell repertoires in COVID-19. Overall study: Specimens from acute and convalescent COVID-19 originated in the United States, Italy and Spain. From T cells, B-cell-depleted T cells, or PBMCs came the material, which was cDNA or gDNA.

Original data processing: The authors estimated nucleated cell counts from reference gene primer amplification. Only in-frame clones appear in the TCRdb table, and some are missing; sequencing was by immunoSEQ multiplex PCR. V and J calls and clone size are those listed in that table; D and trimming were worked out from the DNA. The repertoire holds approximately 97,000 clones, 80% to 90% seen once, with more than 9% in the top ten. Germline V lookup: CDR1 KGHSH, CDR2 LQKENI. V was clipped by 0 bases and J by 5 bases, with 11 bases between them. The CDR3 loop spans 15 amino acids. This sequence was found in a man in his forties with active or convalescent COVID-19. The sample comprised peripheral blood. The gene calls are TRBV18 and TRBJ1-5; no definite D call. CDR3 protein: CASSPPGRMDQPQHF. In nucleotides, the CDR3 is TGTGCCAGCTCACCACCGGGGAGAATGGATCAGCCCCAGCATTTT.